A selection of T cell receptor beta chains follows, all from one sample in a study of cytotoxic CD8 clonotypes in ibrutinib-treated CLL. Assay: immunoSEQ multiplex PCR; the TCRdb copy retains only in-frame clones and omits some. The sample shows 100,000 to 150,000 clones, 70% to 90% of them seen only once. The source material was PBMCs, sampled after 24 months of ibrutinib treatment. Receptor source: a human donor with chronic lymphocytic leukemia. The CDR3 runs from the conserved cysteine through the conserved F or W. The order of the fields is V gene, clone size, D gene, J gene, CDR3 protein, CDR3 DNA. D genes are given only for firm matches. Not every row has a clone size; where given, it reads once, few, many or a size class.

>TRBV7-2|NA|NA|TRBJ2-5
CASSLVVDPQETQYF
TGTGCCAGCAGCTTAGTGGTTGATCCTCAAGAGACCCAGTACTTC
>TRBV28|few|NA|TRBJ1-5
CASRAPRSNQPQHF
TGTGCCAGCAGGGCCCCACGTAGCAATCAGCCCCAGCATTTT
>TRBV4-2|large|NA|TRBJ1-6
CASSQTMATADYNSPLHF
TGTGCCAGCAGCCAAACTATGGCAACGGCAGACTATAATTCACCCCTCCACTTT
>TRBV27|NA|TRBD2|TRBJ2-7
CASRQTSGGSSYEQYF
TGTGCCAGCAGGCAAACGTCGGGAGGGTCCTCCTACGAGCAGTACTTC
>TRBV7-7|once|TRBD2|TRBJ2-3
CASSLGTSGHTDTQYF
TGTGCCAGCAGCTTAGGGACTAGCGGCCACACAGATACGCAGTATTTT
>TRBV27|NA|NA|TRBJ1-2
CASSLFTEQDNYGYTF
TGTGCCAGCAGTTTATTCACCGAACAGGATAACTATGGCTACACCTTC
>TRBV15|NA|NA|TRBJ2-3
CATSREMLGGGTDTQYF
TGTGCCACCAGTCGAGAGATGTTAGGAGGGGGCACAGATACGCAGTATTTT
>TRBV28|NA|TRBD1|TRBJ2-7
CASTSSPGQGNNEQYF
TGTGCCAGCACCAGTTCTCCGGGACAGGGGAATAACGAGCAGTACTTC
>TRBV7-3|NA|NA|TRBJ1-5
CASSLRYSSGYNQPQHF
TGTGCCAGCAGCTTAAGGTATTCCTCAGGGTACAATCAGCCCCAGCATTTT
>TRBV28|NA|NA|TRBJ1-6
CASRVVRGRGSPLHF
TGTGCCAGCAGGGTCGTACGGGGGCGAGGTTCACCCCTCCACTTT
>TRBV7-2|once|TRBD2|TRBJ2-5
CASSHLAGGPAQETQYF
TGTGCCAGCAGCCATCTAGCGGGGGGCCCTGCCCAAGAGACCCAGTACTTC
>TRBV28|NA|TRBD1|TRBJ1-5
CASSGTGGAGQPQHF
TGTGCCAGCAGTGGCACAGGGGGCGCGGGGCAGCCCCAGCATTTT
>TRBV28|NA|TRBD1|TRBJ2-6
CASSYRGRRAGANVLTF
TGTGCCAGCAGCTACAGGGGGCGTCGGGCGGGGGCCAACGTCCTGACTTTC
>TRBV5-1|NA|TRBD1|TRBJ2-7
CASSFRGRQGEQYF
TGCGCCAGCAGCTTCCGGGGCCGACAGGGCGAGCAGTACTTC